This is a list of T cell receptor beta chains from one sample in a study of HIV-infected children after antiretroviral therapy interruption. TCRdb called the 3' RACE reads again in MiXCR, with one record for every CDR3 protein. The repertoire holds over 15,000 distinct CDR3 sequences, with about 3.7% as singletons. The sequences come from CD45RA+ CD4+ T cells from PBMCs, collected from a donor given antiretroviral therapy, either interrupted or continuous. The receptor set was obtained from a child aged 2-17 years with HIV. Each CDR3 is given with its conserved first and last residue. The size field reads once, few, many, or a class for an expanded clone.

size: few
J: TRBJ1-4
V: TRBV12-3/TRBV12-4
CDR3: CASSHRAQLFF

size: few
J: TRBJ1-6
V: TRBV12-3/TRBV12-4
CDR3: CASSYRGRDRGDSPLHF

size: many
J: TRBJ1-5
V: TRBV7-3
CDR3: CASSLKWGQPQHF

size: many
J: TRBJ2-6
V: TRBV6-5
CDR3: CASSYLDGANVLTF

size: many
J: TRBJ2-3
V: TRBV6-5
CDR3: CASRPKAGGETDTQYF

size: many
J: TRBJ2-3
V: TRBV6-5
CDR3: CASRPGGGTDTQYF

size: many
J: TRBJ2-4
V: TRBV6-6
CDR3: CASSYGQGASNIQYF

size: many
J: TRBJ2-7
V: TRBV7-9
CDR3: CASSQDRGPYEQYF

size: many
J: TRBJ2-1
V: TRBV28
CDR3: CASSFTEGYEQFF

size: many
J: TRBJ1-1
V: TRBV5-1
CDR3: CASSAEYLNTEAFF

size: many
J: TRBJ1-1
V: TRBV20-1
CDR3: CSARANGPPTFF